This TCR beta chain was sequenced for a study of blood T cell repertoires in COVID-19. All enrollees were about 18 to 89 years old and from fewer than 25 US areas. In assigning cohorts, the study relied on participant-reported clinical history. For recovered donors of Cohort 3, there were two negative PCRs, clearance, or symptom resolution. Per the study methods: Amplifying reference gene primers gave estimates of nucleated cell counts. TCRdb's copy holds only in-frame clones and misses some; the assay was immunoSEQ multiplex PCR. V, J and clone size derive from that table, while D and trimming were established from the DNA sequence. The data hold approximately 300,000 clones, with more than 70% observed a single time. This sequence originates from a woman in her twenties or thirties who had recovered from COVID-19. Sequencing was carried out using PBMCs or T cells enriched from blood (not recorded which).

This CDR3 is CASSERTHHEAFF. The DNA for the CDR3 is TGTGCCAGCAGTGAAAGGACACATCATGAAGCTTTCTTT. The chain combines TRBV2 with TRBJ1-1; TRBD1 is a possible D gene (5 bases). The CDR3 is 13 residues long. Germline assignment: CDR1 SNHLY and CDR2 FYNNEI. V lost 2 bases, J lost 7 bases, and 11 bases lay in between.